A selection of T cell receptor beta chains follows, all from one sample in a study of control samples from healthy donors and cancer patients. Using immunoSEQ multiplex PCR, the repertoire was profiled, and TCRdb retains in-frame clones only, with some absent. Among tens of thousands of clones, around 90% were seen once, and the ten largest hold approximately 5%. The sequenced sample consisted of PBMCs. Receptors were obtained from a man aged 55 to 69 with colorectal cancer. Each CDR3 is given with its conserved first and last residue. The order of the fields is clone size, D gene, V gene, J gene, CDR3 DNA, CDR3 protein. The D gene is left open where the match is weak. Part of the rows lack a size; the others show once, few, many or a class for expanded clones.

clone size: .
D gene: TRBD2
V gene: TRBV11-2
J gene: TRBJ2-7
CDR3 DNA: TGTGCCAGCAGCTCGCTTGGGCGGGGGTCCACCGGGCAGTACTTC
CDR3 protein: CASSSLGRGSTGQYF

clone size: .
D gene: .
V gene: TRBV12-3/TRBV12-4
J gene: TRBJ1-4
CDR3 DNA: TGTGCCAGCAGCCCCCCGGGCCGTGAAAAACTGTTTTTT
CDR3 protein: CASSPPGREKLFF

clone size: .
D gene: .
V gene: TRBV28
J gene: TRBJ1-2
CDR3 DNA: TGTGCCAGCAGTCAGCCGGGTACTATCTATGGCTACACCTTC
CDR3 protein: CASSQPGTIYGYTF

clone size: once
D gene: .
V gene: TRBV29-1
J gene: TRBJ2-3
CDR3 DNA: TGCAGCGTTGAAGGCAAGGGAGTGAGCACAGATACGCAGTATTTT
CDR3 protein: CSVEGKGVSTDTQYF

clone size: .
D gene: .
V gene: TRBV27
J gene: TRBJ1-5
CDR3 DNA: TGTGCCAGCAGTTTATTGGAGGGCAATCAGCCCCAGCATTTT
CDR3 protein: CASSLLEGNQPQHF

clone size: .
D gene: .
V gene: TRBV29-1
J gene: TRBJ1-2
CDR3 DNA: TGCAGCGTTGAAGAAGGGGGGTTAGATGGCTACACCTTC
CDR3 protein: CSVEEGGLDGYTF

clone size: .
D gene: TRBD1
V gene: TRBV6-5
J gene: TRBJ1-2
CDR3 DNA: TGTGCCAGCAGGGGACAGACCTATGGCTACACCTTC
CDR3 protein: CASRGQTYGYTF

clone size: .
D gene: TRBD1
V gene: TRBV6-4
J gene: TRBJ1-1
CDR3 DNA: TGTGCCAGCAGTGCCTCGTTTGACGGGACAGGGGGGAAAGAAGCTTTCTTT
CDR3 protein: CASSASFDGTGGKEAFF

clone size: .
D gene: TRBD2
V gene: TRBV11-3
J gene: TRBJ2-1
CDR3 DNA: TGTGCCAGCACCATGGGACTAGCGGGGGGGTTTGAGCAGTTCTTC
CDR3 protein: CASTMGLAGGFEQFF

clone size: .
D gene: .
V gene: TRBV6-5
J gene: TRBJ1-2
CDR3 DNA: TGTGCCAGCAGTCCGGGGGACGGGGAATTCTATGGCTACACCTTC
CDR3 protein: CASSPGDGEFYGYTF

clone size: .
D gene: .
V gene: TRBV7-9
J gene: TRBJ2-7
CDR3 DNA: TGTGCCAGCAGCTTAAGGAGCTACGAGCAGTACTTC
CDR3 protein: CASSLRSYEQYF

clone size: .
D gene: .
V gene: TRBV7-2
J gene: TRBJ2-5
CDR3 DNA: TGTGCCAGCAGCCGACAGTTACAAGAGACCCAGTACTTC
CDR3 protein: CASSRQLQETQYF

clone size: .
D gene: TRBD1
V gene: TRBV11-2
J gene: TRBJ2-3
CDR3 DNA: TGTGCCAGCAGCTTGAAGTTTGGGACAGGGAGTCGAGATACGCAGTATTTT
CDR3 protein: CASSLKFGTGSRDTQYF

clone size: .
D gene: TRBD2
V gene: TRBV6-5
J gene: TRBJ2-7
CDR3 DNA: TGTGCCACCTGGACTAGCGGTAAGAGCGAGCAGTACTTC
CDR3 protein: CATWTSGKSEQYF

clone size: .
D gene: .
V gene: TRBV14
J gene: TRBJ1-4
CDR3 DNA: TGTGCCAGCAGCACCCTCAGGGGCTATAATGAAAAACTGTTTTTT
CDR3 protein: CASSTLRGYNEKLFF

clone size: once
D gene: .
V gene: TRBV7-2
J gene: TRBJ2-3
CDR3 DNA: TGTGCCAGCAGCTTAGGTCCGGGCACAGATACGCAGTATTTT
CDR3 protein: CASSLGPGTDTQYF

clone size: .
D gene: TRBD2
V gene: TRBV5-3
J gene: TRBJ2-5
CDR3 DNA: TGTGCCAGAAGCAGCCCGGGACTAGAAGGTTGGGAGACCCAGTACTTC
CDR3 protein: CARSSPGLEGWETQYF

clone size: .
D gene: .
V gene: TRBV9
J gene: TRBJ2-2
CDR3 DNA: TGTGCCAGCAGCGTAGGTTGGGAGACGAACACCGGGGAGCTGTTTTTT
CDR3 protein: CASSVGWETNTGELFF

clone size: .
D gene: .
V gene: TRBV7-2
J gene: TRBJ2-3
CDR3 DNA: TGTGCCAGCAGCCACGAGCGGACTAGCACAGATACGCAGTATTTT
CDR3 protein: CASSHERTSTDTQYF

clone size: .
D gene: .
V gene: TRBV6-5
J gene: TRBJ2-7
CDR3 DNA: TGTGCCAGCAGTACCGTCCTCGGCGAGCAGTACTTC
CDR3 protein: CASSTVLGEQYF

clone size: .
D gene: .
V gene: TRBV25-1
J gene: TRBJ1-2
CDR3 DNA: TGTGCCAGCAGAGTCCCTGGGGTTGGCTACACCTTC
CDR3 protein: CASRVPGVGYTF

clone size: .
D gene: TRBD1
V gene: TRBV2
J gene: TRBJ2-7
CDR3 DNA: TGTGCCAGCACCGATGGGCCGGGACAGGGGGTCCACGAGCAGTACTTC
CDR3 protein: CASTDGPGQGVHEQYF

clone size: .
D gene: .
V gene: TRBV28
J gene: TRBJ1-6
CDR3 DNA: TGTGCCAGCAGTTTGCGGGGATTAAATTCACCCCTCCACTTT
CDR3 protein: CASSLRGLNSPLHF

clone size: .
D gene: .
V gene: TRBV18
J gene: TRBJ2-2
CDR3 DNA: TGTGCCAGCTCACCACCGGGTTTTCAAGGAGGCGGGGAGCTGTTTTTT
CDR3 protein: CASSPPGFQGGGELFF

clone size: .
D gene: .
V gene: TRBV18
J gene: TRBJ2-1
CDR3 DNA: TGTGCCAGCTCAAACAGGGTAAATGAGCAGTTCTTC
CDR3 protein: CASSNRVNEQFF

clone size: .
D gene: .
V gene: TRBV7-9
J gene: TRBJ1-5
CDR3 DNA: TGTGCCAGCAGCCCCGACGGAGACCAGCCCCAGCATTTT
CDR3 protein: CASSPDGDQPQHF

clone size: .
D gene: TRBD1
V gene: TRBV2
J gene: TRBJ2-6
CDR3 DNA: TGTGCCAGCAGTGAAACAGGGGCTGGGGCCAACGTCCTGACTTTC
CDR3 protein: CASSETGAGANVLTF